This record covers a single T cell receptor beta chain. The data were taken from a study of blood T cell repertoires in COVID-19. Study-wide context: The analysed material was cDNA or gDNA that came from T cells, B-cell-depleted T cells, or PBMCs.

Study processing details: Amplification of reference gene primers was used by the study to estimate nucleated cell counts. The table came from immunoSEQ multiplex PCR; TCRdb's copy has only in-frame clones and leaves some out. Clone size and V and J calls were adopted from that table, with D and trimming inferred from the DNA. The sample lists about 48,000 clones; around 85% were seen once. This CDR3 has 13 amino acids. The V and J ends lost 3 bases and 8 bases, in that order; junction bases with no gene match: 5. Germline CDR1 reads SGHRS; CDR2 reads YFSETQ. The sample comprised peripheral blood. This chain joins TRBV5-1 and TRBJ1-2; 9 nucleotides line up with TRBD1. This clonotype was obtained from a woman at least 80 years old with acute or convalescent COVID-19. The DNA for the CDR3 is TGCGCCAGCAGCTCCGGGACAGGGAGAGGCTACACCTTC. Its translation: CASSSGTGRGYTF.